This record concerns one TCR beta chain sequence. The target antigen is unknown. Germline CDR1 SNHLY, CDR2 FYNNEI. The CDR3 loop spans 14 amino acids. V lost 4 bases and J 4 bases, leaving 14 bases between the germline ends. The sample belongs to a study of lymphopenia after photon versus proton radiotherapy. Broader study findings: Photon-treated patients lost naive T cells and TCR diversity; proton-treated stayed stable. In patients who died, overall survival fell as post-nadir TCR diversity dropped more. After lymphocyte nadir, photon-treated repertoires showed oligoclonal expansion, especially CD8+ Temra.

Using immunoSEQ multiplex PCR, the repertoire was profiled, and TCRdb retains in-frame clones only, with some absent. The sample includes about 18,000 clones, roughly nine tenths seen only once; the top ten take about 1.5%. Sequenced here: peripheral blood, sampled from a patient treated with photon-based radiotherapy. The source of this sequence is a woman aged 40 to 50 with cholangiocarcinoma. V is TRBV2 and J is TRBJ2-7, with D uncertain. CDR3 bases: TGTGCCAGCAGTGTCCGTGGGCCAGGTTACGAGCAGTACTTC. As protein: CASSVRGPGYEQYF. The entire variable domain, with the rest obtained from reference TRBV2 and TRBJ2-7, is as follows: EPEVTQTPSHQVTQMGQEVILRCVPISNHLYFYWYRQILGQKVEFLVSFYNNEISEKSEIFDDQFSVERPDGSNFTLKIRSTKLEDSAMYFCASSVRGPGYEQYFGPGTRLTVT.